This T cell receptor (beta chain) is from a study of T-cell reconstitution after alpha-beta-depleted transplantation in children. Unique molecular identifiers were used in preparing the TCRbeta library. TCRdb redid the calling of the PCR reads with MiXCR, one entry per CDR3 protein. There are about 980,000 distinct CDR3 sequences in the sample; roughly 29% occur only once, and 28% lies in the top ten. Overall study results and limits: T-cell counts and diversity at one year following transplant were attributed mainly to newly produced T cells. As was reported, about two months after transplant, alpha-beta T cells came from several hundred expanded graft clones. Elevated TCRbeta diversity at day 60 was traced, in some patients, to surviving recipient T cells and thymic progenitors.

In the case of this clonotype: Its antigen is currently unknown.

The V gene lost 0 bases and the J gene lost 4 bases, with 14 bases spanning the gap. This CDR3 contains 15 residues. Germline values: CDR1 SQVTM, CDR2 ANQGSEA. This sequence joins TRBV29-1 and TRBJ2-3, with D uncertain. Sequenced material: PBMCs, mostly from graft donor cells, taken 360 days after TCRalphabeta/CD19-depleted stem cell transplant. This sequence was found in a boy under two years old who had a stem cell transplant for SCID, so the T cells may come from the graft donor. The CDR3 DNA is TGCAGCGTTGAAGATGTAACTGTAAAGGCAGATACGCAGTATTTT. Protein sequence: CSVEDVTVKADTQYF.